A single count supports the clone carrying this T cell receptor (beta chain). This entry is derived from a study of Tregs in tolerant kidney transplant recipients. CDR3 length equals 15 residues. The germline CDR1 and CDR2 sequences are SGHNT and YYREEE (reference sequence). Trimming shortened V by 4 bases and J by 4 bases, and 17 bases separated the two germline ends. Mixed chimerism was transient after nonmyeloablative marrow transplants from related graft donors. Sequenced by immunoSEQ multiplex PCR; TCRdb stores in-frame clones only, minus some. The repertoire consists of about 64,000 clones, with about 87% occurring once and the leading ten covering 3.8%.

This chain uses TRBV5-4 with TRBJ2-5; tentative D call: TRBD1 (7 bases). The sample consisted of CD4+ T cells from blood (PBMCs), taken 6 months after the transplant. The clonotype comes from a human patient who received a combined kidney and bone marrow transplant. T cells may partly derive from the graft donor. The CDR3 sequence is CASSQGDSLGETQYF. The CDR3 DNA reads TGTGCCAGCAGCCAGGGGGACTCCCTGGGAGAGACCCAGTACTTC.